These T cell receptor beta chains were read from a single sample in a study of PD-1 blockade in mismatch repair-deficient tumors. For these TCRs, the target antigens are not known. Generated by immunoSEQ multiplex PCR, the TCRdb table keeps only in-frame clones and is missing some. The sample holds approximately 13,000 clones; 80% to 90% are singletons and the top ten take 20% to 25%. The source was cells cultured in vitro, collected from a patient treated with pembrolizumab. The receptors originated from an adult with mismatch repair-deficient cancer. CDR3s leave out the opening cysteine and the closing phenylalanine or tryptophan. The order of the fields is CDR3 length, J gene, V gene, CDR3 protein.

13,TRBJ2-3,TRBV6-5,ATTRFGRLTDTQY
13,TRBJ1-2,TRBV6-1,ASSPGVTENYGYT
14,TRBJ1-2,TRBV15,ATSRGGTGPNYGYT
15,TRBJ2-3,TRBV7-3,ASSSPGLAGGADTQY
12,TRBJ2-3,TRBV7-9,ASKASGFTDTQY
11,TRBJ1-1,TRBV9,ASSWSRDTEAF
11,TRBJ1-5,TRBV6-5,ASSVGGWQPQH
14,TRBJ1-2,TRBV29-1,SVGLLGLEASYGYT
13,TRBJ2-1,TRBV5-4,ASSLGTSGTNEQF
12,TRBJ2-2,TRBV6-1,ASSSTPATGELF
15,TRBJ1-1,TRBV6-1,ASREGPGHYPNTEAF
11,TRBJ2-2,TRBV2,ASTRERGGELF
12,TRBJ2-2,TRBV7-9,ASPPPRSTGELF
12,TRBJ2-5,TRBV7-9,ASSPGLAQETQY
12,TRBJ2-3,TRBV6-5,ASTKAGRGDTQY
13,TRBJ1-1,TRBV13,ASSSSALGGPEAF
13,TRBJ1-1,TRBV11-1,ASSPTGTGNTEAF
14,TRBJ1-1,TRBV28,ASSDLQGRVVTEAF
15,TRBJ2-7,TRBV27,ASSPSPLAGRFDEQY
12,TRBJ2-7,TRBV14,ASSQDLGSYEQY
12,TRBJ2-3,TRBV27,ASSSQTQGRGQY
12,TRBJ2-7,TRBV5-1,ASSPGQTAVEQY
15,TRBJ2-4,TRBV7-2,ASSLGHSGTGLNIQY
14,TRBJ1-2,TRBV7-9,ASSFLGTFSSYGYT
13,TRBJ2-5,TRBV11-1,ASSSQTGAFETQY
11,TRBJ2-5,TRBV7-9,ASRAAGEETQY
13,TRBJ2-7,TRBV14,ASSSQAGGAYEQY
13,TRBJ1-5,TRBV19,ASSFGGRSNQPQH
12,TRBJ1-2,TRBV28,ASSLTGQDYGYT
10,TRBJ1-2,TRBV5-5,ASSGANYGYT
13,TRBJ2-2,TRBV5-1,ASSLGHVNTGELF
13,TRBJ2-2,TRBV10-1,ASSETGGVTGELF
10,TRBJ2-1,TRBV27,ASSGRVDEQF
12,TRBJ2-1,TRBV5-3,ASSMREGLDEQF
9,TRBJ2-1,TRBV27,ASGVNWEQF
16,TRBJ1-4,TRBV7-9,ASTSSQDLLLANEKLF
15,TRBJ1-1,TRBV21-1,ASAPTRQVWLNTEAF
13,TRBJ2-1,TRBV7-9,ASSLSRPADNEQF
12,TRBJ1-1,TRBV27,ASRRQGRNTEAF
14,TRBJ2-2,TRBV25-1,ASSADRLFNTGELF
12,TRBJ1-2,TRBV18,ASSLDRGNYGYT
11,TRBJ2-1,TRBV30,AWSTSVYNEQF
10,TRBJ2-7,TRBV13,ASRAAGDEQY
15,TRBJ2-3,TRBV7-2,ASSSQGLAWSTDTQY
13,TRBJ2-3,TRBV19,ATTPGQGWADTQY
15,TRBJ2-1,TRBV5-1,ASSPHPQGSSYNEQF
10,TRBJ1-2,TRBV19,ASSRQGRGYT
11,TRBJ1-1,TRBV6-1,ASCITGNTEAF
18,TRBJ2-2,TRBV27,ASSLRGLAGGPSGTGELF
12,TRBJ2-3,TRBV5-1,ASSLGGGTDTQY
15,TRBJ2-2,TRBV5-4,ASSLVRLAGTEGELF
12,TRBJ2-7,TRBV4-1,ASSRTLGGGEQY
14,TRBJ1-2,TRBV9,ASSVARDGLNYGYT
12,TRBJ1-6,TRBV25-1,ASSDGQWNSPLH
14,TRBJ1-3,TRBV7-8,ASSLGVGRSRNTIY
9,TRBJ1-2,TRBV28,ASTDGFGYT
9,TRBJ2-1,TRBV7-9,ASTKMGEQF
13,TRBJ2-3,TRBV9,ASSVWGTNTDTQY
12,TRBJ2-7,TRBV18,ASSSGTLSYEQY